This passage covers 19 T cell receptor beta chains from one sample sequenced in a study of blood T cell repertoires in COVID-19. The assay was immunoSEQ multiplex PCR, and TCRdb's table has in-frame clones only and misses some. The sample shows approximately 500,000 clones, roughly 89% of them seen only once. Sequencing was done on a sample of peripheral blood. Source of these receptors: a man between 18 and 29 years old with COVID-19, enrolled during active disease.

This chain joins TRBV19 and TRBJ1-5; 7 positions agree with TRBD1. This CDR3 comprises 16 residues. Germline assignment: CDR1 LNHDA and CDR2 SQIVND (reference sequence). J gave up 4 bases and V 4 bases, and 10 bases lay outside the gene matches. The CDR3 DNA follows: TGTGCCAGTAGTAGCATCCGGGACAGCGATAATCAGCCCCAGCATTTT. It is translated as CASSSIRDSDNQPQHF. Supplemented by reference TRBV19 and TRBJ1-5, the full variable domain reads DGGITQSPKYLFRKEGQNVTLSCEQNLNHDAMYWYRQDPGQGLRLIYYSQIVNDFQKGDIAEGYSVSREKKESFPLTVTSAQKNPTAFYLCASSSIRDSDNQPQHFGDGTRLSIL.

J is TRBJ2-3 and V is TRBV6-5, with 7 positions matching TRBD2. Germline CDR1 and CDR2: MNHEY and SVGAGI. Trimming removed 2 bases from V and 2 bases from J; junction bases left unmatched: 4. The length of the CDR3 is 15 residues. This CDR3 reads CASSYEAGLTDTQYF. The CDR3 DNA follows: TGTGCCAGCAGTTACGAAGCGGGACTCACAGATACGCAGTATTTT.

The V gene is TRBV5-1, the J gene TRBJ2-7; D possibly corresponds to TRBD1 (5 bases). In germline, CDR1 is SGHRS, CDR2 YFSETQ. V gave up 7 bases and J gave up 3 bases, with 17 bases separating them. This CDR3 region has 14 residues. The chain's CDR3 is CASRPLSGIYEQYF. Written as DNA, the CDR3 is TGCGCCAGCCGCCCTCTATCAGGGATCTACGAGCAGTACTTC.

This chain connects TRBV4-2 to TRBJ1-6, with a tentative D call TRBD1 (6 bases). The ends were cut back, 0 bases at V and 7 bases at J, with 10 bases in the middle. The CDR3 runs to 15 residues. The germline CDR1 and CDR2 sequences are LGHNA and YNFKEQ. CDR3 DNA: TGTGCCAGCAGCCAAGATGCACAGGGAAATTCACCCCTCCACTTT. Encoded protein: CASSQDAQGNSPLHF.

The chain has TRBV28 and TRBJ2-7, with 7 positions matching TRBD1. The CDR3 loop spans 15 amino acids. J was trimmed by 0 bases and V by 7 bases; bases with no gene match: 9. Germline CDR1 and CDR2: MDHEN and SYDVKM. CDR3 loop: CASTDREYHSYEQYF. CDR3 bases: TGTGCCAGCACCGACAGGGAATACCACTCCTACGAGCAGTACTTC.

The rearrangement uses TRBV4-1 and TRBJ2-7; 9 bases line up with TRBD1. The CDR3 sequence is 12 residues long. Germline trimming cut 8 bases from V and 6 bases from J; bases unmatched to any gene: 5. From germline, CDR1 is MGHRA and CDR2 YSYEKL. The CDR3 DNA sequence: TGCGCCAGCGCGACAGGGGGGGGCGAGCAGTACTTC. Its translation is CASATGGGEQYF.

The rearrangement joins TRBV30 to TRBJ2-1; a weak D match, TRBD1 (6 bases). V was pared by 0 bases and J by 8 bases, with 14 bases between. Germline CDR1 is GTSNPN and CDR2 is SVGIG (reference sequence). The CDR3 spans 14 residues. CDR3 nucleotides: TGTGCCTGGAGTGTCGGGACAAGGGGCGATGAGCAGTTCTTC. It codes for CAWSVGTRGDEQFF. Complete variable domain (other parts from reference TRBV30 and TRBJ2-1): SQTIHQWPATLVQPVGSPLSLECTVEGTSNPNLYWYRQAAGRGLQLLFYSVGIGQISSEVPQNLSASRPQDRQFILSSKKLLLSDSGFYLCAWSVGTRGDEQFFGPGTRLTVL.

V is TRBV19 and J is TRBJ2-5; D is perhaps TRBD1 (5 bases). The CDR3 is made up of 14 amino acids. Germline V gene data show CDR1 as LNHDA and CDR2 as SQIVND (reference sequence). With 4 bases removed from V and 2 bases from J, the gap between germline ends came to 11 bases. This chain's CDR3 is CASSNGRVQETQYF. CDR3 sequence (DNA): TGTGCCAGTAGTAACGGCAGGGTACAAGAGACCCAGTACTTC.

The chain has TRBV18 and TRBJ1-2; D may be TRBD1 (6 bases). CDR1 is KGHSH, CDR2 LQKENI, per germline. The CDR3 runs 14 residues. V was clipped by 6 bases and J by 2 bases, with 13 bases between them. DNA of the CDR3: TGTGCCAGCTCCGCGGGGGCGTCGAACTATGGCTACACCTTC. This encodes CASSAGASNYGYTF.

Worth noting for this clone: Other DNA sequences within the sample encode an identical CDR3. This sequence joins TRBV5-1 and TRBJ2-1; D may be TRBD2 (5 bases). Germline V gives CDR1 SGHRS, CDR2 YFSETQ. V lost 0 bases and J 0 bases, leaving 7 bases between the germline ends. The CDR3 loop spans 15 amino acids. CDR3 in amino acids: CASSLGGLSYNEQFF. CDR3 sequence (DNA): TGCGCCAGCAGCTTGGGCGGGCTCTCCTACAATGAGCAGTTCTTC.

In DNA form, the CDR3 reads TGTGCCAGCAGTTACACGGGACAGGGAGGCGGCTACACCTTC. As protein: CASSYTGQGGGYTF. The chain uses TRBV6-5 and TRBJ1-2; 9 bases map to TRBD1. The germline V gene encodes CDR1 MNHEY and CDR2 SVGAGI. Trimming took 2 bases from V and 8 from J; bases not matched to a gene: 6. The length of the CDR3 is 14 residues.

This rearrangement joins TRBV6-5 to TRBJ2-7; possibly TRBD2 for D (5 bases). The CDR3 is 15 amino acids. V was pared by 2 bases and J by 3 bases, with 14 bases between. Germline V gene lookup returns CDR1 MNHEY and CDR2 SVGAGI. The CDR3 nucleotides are TGTGCCAGCAGTTACGGAGGCCAAGGAGGCTACGAGCAGTACTTC. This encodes CASSYGGQGGYEQYF.

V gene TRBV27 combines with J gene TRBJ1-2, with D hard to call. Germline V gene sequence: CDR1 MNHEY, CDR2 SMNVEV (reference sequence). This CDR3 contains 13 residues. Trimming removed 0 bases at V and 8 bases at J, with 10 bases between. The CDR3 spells CASSLSRGSGYTF. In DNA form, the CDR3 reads TGTGCCAGCAGTTTATCGAGAGGGTCCGGCTACACCTTC.

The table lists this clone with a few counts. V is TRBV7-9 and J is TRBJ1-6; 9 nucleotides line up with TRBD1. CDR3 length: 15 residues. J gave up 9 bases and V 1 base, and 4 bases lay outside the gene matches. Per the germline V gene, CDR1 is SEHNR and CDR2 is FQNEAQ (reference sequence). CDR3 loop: CASSLDTGGSSPLHF. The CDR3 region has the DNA TGTGCCAGCAGCTTAGATACAGGGGGCAGTTCACCCCTCCACTTT.

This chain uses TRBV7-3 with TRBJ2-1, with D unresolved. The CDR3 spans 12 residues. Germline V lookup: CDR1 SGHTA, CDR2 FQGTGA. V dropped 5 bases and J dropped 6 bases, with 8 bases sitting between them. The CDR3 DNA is TGTGCCAGCAGCCCCTCCCGCAATGAGCAGTTCTTC. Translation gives CASSPSRNEQFF.

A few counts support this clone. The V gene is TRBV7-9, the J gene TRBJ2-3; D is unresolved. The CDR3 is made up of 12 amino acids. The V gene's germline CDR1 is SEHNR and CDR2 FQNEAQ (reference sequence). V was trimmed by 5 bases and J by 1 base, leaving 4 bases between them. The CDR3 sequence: CASSPGTDTQYF. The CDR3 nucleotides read TGTGCCAGCAGCCCGGGCACAGATACGCAGTATTTT.

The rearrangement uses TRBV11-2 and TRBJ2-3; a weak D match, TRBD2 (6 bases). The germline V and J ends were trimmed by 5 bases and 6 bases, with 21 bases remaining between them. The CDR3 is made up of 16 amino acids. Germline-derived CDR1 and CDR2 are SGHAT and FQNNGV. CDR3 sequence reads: CASSPRGREGGDTQYF. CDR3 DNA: TGTGCCAGCAGCCCCCGAGGGCGGGAAGGAGGTGATACGCAGTATTTT.

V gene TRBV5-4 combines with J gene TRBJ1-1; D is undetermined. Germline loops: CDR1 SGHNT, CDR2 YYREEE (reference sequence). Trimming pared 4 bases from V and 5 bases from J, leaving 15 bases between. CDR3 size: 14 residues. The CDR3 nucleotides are TGTGCCAGCAGCCAGAGCGCCCGGGAGACTGAAGCTTTCTTT. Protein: CASSQSARETEAFF.

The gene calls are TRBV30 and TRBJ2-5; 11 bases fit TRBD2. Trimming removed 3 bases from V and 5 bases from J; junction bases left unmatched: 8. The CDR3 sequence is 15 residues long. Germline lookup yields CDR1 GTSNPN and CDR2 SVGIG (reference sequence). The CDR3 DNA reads TGTGCCTGGAGCCTACTAGCGGGAGCCCGGGAGACCCAGTACTTC. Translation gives CAWSLLAGARETQYF.